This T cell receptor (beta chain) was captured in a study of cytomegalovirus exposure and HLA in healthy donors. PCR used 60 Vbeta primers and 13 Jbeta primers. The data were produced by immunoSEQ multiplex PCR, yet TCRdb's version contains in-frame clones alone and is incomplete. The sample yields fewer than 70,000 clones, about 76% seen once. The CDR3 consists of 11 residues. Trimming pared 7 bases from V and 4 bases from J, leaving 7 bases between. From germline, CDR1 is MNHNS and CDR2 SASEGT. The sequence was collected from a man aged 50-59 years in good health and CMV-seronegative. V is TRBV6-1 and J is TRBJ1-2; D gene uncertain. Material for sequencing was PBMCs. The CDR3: CASTTGYGYTF. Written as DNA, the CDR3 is TGTGCCAGCACCACTGGCTATGGCTACACCTTC.